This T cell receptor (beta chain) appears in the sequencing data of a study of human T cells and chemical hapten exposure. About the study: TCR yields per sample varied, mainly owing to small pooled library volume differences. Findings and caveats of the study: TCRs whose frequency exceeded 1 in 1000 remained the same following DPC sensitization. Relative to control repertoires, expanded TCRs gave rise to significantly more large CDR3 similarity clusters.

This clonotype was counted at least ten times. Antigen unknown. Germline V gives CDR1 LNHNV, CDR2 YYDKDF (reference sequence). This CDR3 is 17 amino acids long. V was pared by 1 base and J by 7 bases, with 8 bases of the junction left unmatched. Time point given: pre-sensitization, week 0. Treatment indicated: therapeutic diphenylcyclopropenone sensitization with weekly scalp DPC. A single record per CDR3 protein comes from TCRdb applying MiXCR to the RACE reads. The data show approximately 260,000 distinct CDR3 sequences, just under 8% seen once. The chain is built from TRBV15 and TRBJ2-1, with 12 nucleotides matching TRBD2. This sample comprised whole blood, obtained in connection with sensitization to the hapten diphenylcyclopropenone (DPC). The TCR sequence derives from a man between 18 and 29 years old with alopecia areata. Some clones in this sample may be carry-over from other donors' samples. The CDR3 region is CATSRGRLAGGQNEQFF. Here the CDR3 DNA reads TGTGCCACCAGCAGAGGCCGGCTAGCGGGGGGGCAGAATGAGCAGTTCTTC.